The rows below give T cell receptor beta chains drawn from one sample of a study of graft-versus-host responses after intestinal transplantation. Data came from immunoSEQ multiplex PCR; TCRdb stores just in-frame clones and leaves some out. The table includes about 130,000 clones, about nine tenths detected once. These receptors have no identified antigens. This material consisted of unstimulated CD4+ T cells sorted from spleen or lymph node cells, taken before intestinal transplant. The receptors come from a human donor who received an intestinal transplant. The conserved cysteine and the conserved F or W are not part of the CDR3 here.

v_gene	j_gene	CDR3aa
TRBV6-1	TRBJ1-5	ASSARAGLQPQH
TRBV7-2	TRBJ2-7	ASSPTLAGEREQY
TRBV15	TRBJ2-5	ATSRLRGVQETQY
TRBV5-4	TRBJ2-2	ASSLETGELF
TRBV7-3	TRBJ2-7	ASSRTSGTYEQY
TRBV5-4	TRBJ1-1	ASSLGQGWTEAF
TRBV11-3	TRBJ2-1	ASSPRLAGVNEQF
TRBV4-1	TRBJ1-4	ASSPEPTNEKLF
TRBV18	TRBJ1-1	ASSPPRTGPFMNTEAF
TRBV5-1	TRBJ1-4	ASSTGQGNEKLF
TRBV19	TRBJ1-1	ASSISLEQGASMNTEAF
TRBV27	TRBJ2-5	ASSLRVARMLY
TRBV28	TRBJ1-5	ASVRGNPFGSNQPQH
TRBV6-1	TRBJ2-7	ASSEAPGFGSYEQY
TRBV6-5	TRBJ1-2	ASTPRTGGNYGYT
TRBV27	TRBJ2-3	ASSLRGLAVTDTQY
TRBV2	TRBJ2-6	ASLAGSGANVLT
TRBV15	TRBJ2-7	ATSRGNEGRYEQY
TRBV5-1	TRBJ2-5	ASSLGGTSGVQETQY
TRBV28	-	ASSSTGRGNYEQY
TRBV19	TRBJ2-5	ASSINLGETQY
TRBV5-4	TRBJ1-2	ASSLDS
TRBV6-5	TRBJ1-3	ASSYDSGNTIY
TRBV27	TRBJ2-2	ASWTGQGRFTGELF
TRBV9	TRBJ2-1	ASSAAGADYNEQF
TRBV5-1	TRBJ2-3	ASSFPIGQVGDTQY
TRBV28	TRBJ2-7	ASSTGYEQY
TRBV11-2	TRBJ2-3	ASSFHGYTDTQY
TRBV7-2	TRBJ2-7	ASSPNRAAAEQY
TRBV5-1	TRBJ2-1	ASSLGAFSYNEQF
TRBV6-5	TRBJ2-5	ASSYSGGGWETQY
TRBV27	TRBJ1-5	ASSRRVNSNQPQH
TRBV6-5	TRBJ2-1	ASSVLAFYEQF
TRBV6-6	TRBJ2-1	ASSYSVGVHNEQF
TRBV6-6	TRBJ2-7	ASSSPDGTSPYEQY
TRBV7-9	TRBJ1-2	ASSSRGDGPNYGYT
TRBV11-2	TRBJ1-1	ASSLEGGSGTEAF
TRBV27	TRBJ1-5	ASRPGAIYSNQPQH
TRBV7-9	TRBJ2-1	ASSLTRASGALKNEQF
TRBV28	TRBJ1-1	ASSSGRRTEAF
TRBV2	TRBJ1-3	ASSRQGPYSGNTIY
TRBV5-1	TRBJ2-1	ASSLAPAGGDNEQF